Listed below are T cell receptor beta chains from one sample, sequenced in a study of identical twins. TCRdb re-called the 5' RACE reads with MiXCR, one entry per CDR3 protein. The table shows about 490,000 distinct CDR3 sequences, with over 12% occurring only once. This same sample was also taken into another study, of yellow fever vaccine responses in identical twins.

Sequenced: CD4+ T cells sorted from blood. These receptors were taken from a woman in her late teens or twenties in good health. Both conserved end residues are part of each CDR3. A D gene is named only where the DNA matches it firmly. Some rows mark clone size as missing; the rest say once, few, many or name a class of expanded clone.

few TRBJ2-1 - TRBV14 TGTGCCAGCAGCCAAGGATCCGAGTGGAATGAGCAGTTCTTC CASSQGSEWNEQFF
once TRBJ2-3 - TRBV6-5 TGTGCCAGCAGTTCCACGTTCAATTGGGCCTTCCGGGATACGCAGTATTTT CASSSTFNWAFRDTQYF
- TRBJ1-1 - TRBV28 TGTGCCAGCAGTTTATTAGGACAGCTCTTGAACACTGAAGCTTTCTTT CASSLLGQLLNTEAFF
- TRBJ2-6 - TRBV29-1 TGCAGCGTGGGGGTCTCTGGGGCCAACGTCCTGACTTTC CSVGVSGANVLTF
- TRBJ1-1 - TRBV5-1 TGCGCCAGCAGGGGATCCCCACATGCTGAAGCTTTCTTT CASRGSPHAEAFF
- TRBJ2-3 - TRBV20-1 TGCAGTGCTAGGAATGGTTGGACAGATACGCAGTATTTT CSARNGWTDTQYF
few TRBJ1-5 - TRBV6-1 TGTGCCAGCAGTGACGACAGATCGGGTCCCCAGCATTTT CASSDDRSGPQHF
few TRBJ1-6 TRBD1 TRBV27 TGTGCCAGCAGTTCCGGGACAGGGTCTTCACCCCTCCACTTT CASSSGTGSSPLHF
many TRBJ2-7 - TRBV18 TGTGCCAGCTCGCCCGGACAGACCTACGAGCAGTACTTC CASSPGQTYEQYF
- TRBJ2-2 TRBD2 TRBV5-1 TGCGCCAGCAGCTTCCGGACTAGCGGGGACACGAACACCGGGGAGCTGTTTTTT CASSFRTSGDTNTGELFF
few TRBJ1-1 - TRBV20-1 TGCAGTGCTAGGATCGACGGCGCACTAGGGGAAGCTTTCTTT CSARIDGALGEAFF
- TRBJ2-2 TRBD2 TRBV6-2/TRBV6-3 TGTGCCAGCAGGCCACCAACCAGGACTAGCGGGGGCCCCGGGGGAGACACCGGGGAGCTGTTTTTT CASRPPTRTSGGPGGDTGELFF
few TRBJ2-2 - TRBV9 TGTGCCAGCAGCCCGGACACAAACACCGGGGAGCTGTTTTTT CASSPDTNTGELFF
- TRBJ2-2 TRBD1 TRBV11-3 TGTGCCAGCAGCTTGGCCTCCACAGGGGTCGGGGAGCTGTTTTTT CASSLASTGVGELFF
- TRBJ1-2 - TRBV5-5 TGTGCCAGCAGCTTCGGCCTACCAACCCCCTATGGCTACACCTTC CASSFGLPTPYGYTF
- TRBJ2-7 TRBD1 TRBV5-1 TGCGCCAGCAGCTTGGCGTATACCCCGGGACAGGGCTTGGACGAGCAGTACTTC CASSLAYTPGQGLDEQYF
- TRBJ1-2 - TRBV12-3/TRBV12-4 TGTGCCAGCACACCTGGGGTCAGGGATGGCTACACCTTC CASTPGVRDGYTF
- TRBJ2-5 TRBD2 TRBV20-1 TGCAGTGCTAGAGGACCGGGACTAGCGGAGACCCAGTACTTC CSARGPGLAETQYF
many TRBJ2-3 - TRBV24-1 TGTGCCACCAGTGATTTGCATTTCGGAGGCACAGATACGCAGTATTTT CATSDLHFGGTDTQYF
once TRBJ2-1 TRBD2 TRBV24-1 TGTGCCACCAGTGACGGGGGGGCGCCCCACAATGGGCAGTTCTTC CATSDGGAPHNGQFF
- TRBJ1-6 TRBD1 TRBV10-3 TGTGCCATCAGTCCGGGACAGGGCGTTTCACCCCTCCACTTT CAISPGQGVSPLHF
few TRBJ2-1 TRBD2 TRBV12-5 TGTGCTAGTGGTCCCGGGACTAGCCTCGGCAATGAGCAGTTCTTC CASGPGTSLGNEQFF
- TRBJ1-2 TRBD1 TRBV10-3 TGTGGAATCGGGACAGGGAAAGCTAACTATGGCTACACCTTC CGIGTGKANYGYTF
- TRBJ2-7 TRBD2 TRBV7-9 TGTGCCAGCAGCTTACTCGGGAGGGGCTCCGAGCAGTACTTC CASSLLGRGSEQYF